This TCR beta chain was identified during a study of low-dose radiotherapy and immunotherapy resistance in tumors. About the research overall: Daily oral aspirin at 300 mg began on cycle 1 day 1 and lasted four cycles.

The CDR3 comprises 17 residues, both ends counted. Germline CDR1 reads SEHNR; CDR2 reads FQNEAQ (reference sequence). The sample's time point: before trial treatment. As concerns this clonotype: No DNA is shown, since the ends of the CDR3 on it are uncertain; the CDR3 is the one TCRdb lists.

TRAV- and TRBV-specific primers were used for first-strand cDNA, which covered alpha and beta chains. Over approximately 20 PCR cycles, TCRs were amplified from a constant-region primer and V-primer adapter. Isolated mRNA was amplified by in vitro transcription. Each CDR3 protein is one row after TCRdb ran MiXCR on the reads. The sample lists approximately 90,000 distinct CDR3 sequences, 15% to 20% occurring once. This receptor was taken from a male donor with prostate cancer. Sequenced here: PBMCs, sampled before treatment. This sequence joins TRBV7-9 and TRBJ1-4; the DNA was not compared with TRBD1, the D call given in the table. The CDR3 sequence: CASSRRRMGQSEKLFFF.